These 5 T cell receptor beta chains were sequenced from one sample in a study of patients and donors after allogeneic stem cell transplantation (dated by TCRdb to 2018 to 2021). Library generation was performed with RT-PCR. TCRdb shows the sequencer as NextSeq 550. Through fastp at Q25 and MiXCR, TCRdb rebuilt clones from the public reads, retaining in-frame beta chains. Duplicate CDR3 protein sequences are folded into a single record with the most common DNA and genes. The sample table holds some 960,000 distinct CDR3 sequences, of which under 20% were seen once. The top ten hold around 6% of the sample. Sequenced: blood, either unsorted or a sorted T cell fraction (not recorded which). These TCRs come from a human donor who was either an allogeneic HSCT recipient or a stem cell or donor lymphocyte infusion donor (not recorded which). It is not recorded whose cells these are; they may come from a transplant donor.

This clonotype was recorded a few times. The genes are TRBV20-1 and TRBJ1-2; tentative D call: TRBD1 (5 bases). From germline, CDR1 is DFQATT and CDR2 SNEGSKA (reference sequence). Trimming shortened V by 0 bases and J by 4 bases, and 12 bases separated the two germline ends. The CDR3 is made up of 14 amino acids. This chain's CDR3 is CSARDWGRSYGYTF. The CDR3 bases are TGCAGTGCTAGAGATTGGGGACGATCCTATGGCTACACCTTC.

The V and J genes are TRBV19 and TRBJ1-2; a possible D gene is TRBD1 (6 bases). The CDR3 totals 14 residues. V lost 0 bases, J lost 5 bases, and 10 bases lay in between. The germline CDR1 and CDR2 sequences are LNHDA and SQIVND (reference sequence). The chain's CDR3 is CASSIERQGYGYTF. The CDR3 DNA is TGTGCCAGTAGTATAGAACGGCAGGGGTATGGCTACACCTTC.

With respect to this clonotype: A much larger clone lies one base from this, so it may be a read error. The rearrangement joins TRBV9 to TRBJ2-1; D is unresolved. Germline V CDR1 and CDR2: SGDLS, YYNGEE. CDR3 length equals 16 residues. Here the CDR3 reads CASSTLTQVKHNERFF. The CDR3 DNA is TGTGCCAGCAGCACCCTGACGCAGGTGAAACACAATGAGCGGTTCTTC. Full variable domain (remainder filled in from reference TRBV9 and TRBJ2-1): DSGVTQTPKHLITATGQRVTLRCSPRSGDLSVYWYQQSLDQGLQFLIQYYNGEERAKGNILERFSAQQFPDLHSELNLSSLELGDSALYFCASSTLTQVKHNERFFGPGTRLTVL.

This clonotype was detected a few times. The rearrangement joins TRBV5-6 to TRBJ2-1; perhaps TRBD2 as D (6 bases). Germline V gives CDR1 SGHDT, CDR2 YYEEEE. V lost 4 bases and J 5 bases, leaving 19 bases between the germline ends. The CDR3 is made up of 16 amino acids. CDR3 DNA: TGTGCCAGCAGCCCCCGACGACTAGTGCCCAACAATGAGCAGTTCTTC. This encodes CASSPRRLVPNNEQFF.

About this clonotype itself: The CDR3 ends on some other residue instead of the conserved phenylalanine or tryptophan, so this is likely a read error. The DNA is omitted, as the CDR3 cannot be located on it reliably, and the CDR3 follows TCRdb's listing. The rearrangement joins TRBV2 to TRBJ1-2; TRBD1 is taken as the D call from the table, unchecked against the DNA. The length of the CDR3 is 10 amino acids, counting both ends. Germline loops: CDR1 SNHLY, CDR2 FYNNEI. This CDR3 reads CASSGGDSYD.